This is a list of T cell receptor beta chains from one sample in a study of metastatic and nonmetastatic thyroid tumors. Through MiXCR, TCRdb re-clonotyped the PCR reads. The top ten hold approximately 9.9% of the sample, which has just over 15,000 clones, about 35% seen once. Specimen: tumor tissue. Receptors were obtained from a male donor with papillary thyroid cancer or a benign thyroid nodule (not recorded which). Some clones in this sample may be carry-over from other donors' samples. The conserved cysteine and the conserved F or W are not part of the CDR3 here.

CDR3: ASSLALGENTGELF
J: TRBJ2-2
V: TRBV5-1

CDR3: ASTDRPGSGANVLT
J: TRBJ2-6
V: TRBV19

CDR3: ASSYIGGSGNTIY
J: TRBJ1-3
V: TRBV6-6

CDR3: ASRESPKTQY
J: TRBJ2-5
V: TRBV12-3/TRBV12-4

CDR3: ASSLLPVNTGELF
J: TRBJ2-2
V: TRBV28

CDR3: AISEYPPPGDFYEQY
J: TRBJ2-7
V: TRBV25-1

CDR3: ASSALDIEREAF
J: TRBJ1-1
V: TRBV9

CDR3: ATSTPRAGGSYNEQF
J: TRBJ2-1
V: TRBV15

CDR3: ASSLVSLNEQY
J: TRBJ2-7
V: TRBV28

CDR3: ASSLELRDSGIEQY
J: TRBJ2-7
V: TRBV5-1

CDR3: ASSTRQVAYNEQF
J: TRBJ2-1
V: TRBV11-2

CDR3: ASSSNRGDRFTEAF
J: TRBJ1-1
V: TRBV28

CDR3: ASSATSGGTGTQY
J: TRBJ2-3
V: TRBV9

CDR3: SASGTGTITDTQY
J: TRBJ2-3
V: TRBV20-1

CDR3: ASSGSNGPYNEQF
J: TRBJ2-1
V: TRBV6-1

CDR3: ASTYTRGGYT
J: TRBJ1-2
V: TRBV7-2

CDR3: SARAPSHQETQY
J: TRBJ2-5
V: TRBV20-1

CDR3: ATSSGFQRGDFTGELF
J: TRBJ2-2
V: TRBV24-1

CDR3: ASRQKGAGGPTDTQY
J: TRBJ2-3
V: TRBV27

CDR3: ASSSDRNSPLH
J: TRBJ1-6
V: TRBV4-2

CDR3: ASSLGGAREKLF
J: TRBJ1-4
V: TRBV13

CDR3: AASPRRGADTQY
J: TRBJ2-3
V: TRBV6-1

CDR3: ASSLSLTEQF
J: TRBJ2-1
V: TRBV5-4

CDR3: ATITYGQENQPQH
J: TRBJ1-5
V: TRBV15